This T cell receptor (beta chain) was profiled in a study of identical twins. Broader study findings: Analyses based on zero insertions could be partly confounded by invariant MAIT and iNKT cells.

TCRdb used MiXCR to reprocess the 5' RACE reads, holding one entry per CDR3 protein. The sample yields approximately 490,000 distinct CDR3 sequences, approximately 20% seen once. Comments on this clonotype: The antigen remains undetermined.

Healthy Caucasians supplied all donations. This CDR3 comprises 17 residues. The germline CDR1 and CDR2 sequences are SGHNT and YENEEA. Trimming took 4 bases from V and 6 from J; bases not matched to a gene: 14. These data were likewise used in another study, on yellow fever vaccine responses in identical twins.

This clonotype was sampled from a woman under 30 in good health. The sample taken for sequencing was CD4+ T cells sorted from blood. The J gene is TRBJ2-2, the V gene TRBV11-3; TRBD2 matches at 7 bases. CDR3 region: CASSYELLAESPGELFF. Written as DNA, the CDR3 is TGTGCCAGCAGCTACGAACTTCTAGCGGAATCCCCCGGGGAGCTGTTTTTT. Supplemented by reference TRBV11-3 and TRBJ2-2, the full variable domain reads EAGVVQSPRYKIIEKKQPVAFWCNPISGHNTLYWYLQNLGQGPELLIRYENEEAVDDSQLPKDRFSAERLKGVDSTLKIQPAELGDSAVYLCASSYELLAESPGELFFGEGSRLTVL.